Listed below are T cell receptor beta chains from one sample, sequenced in a study of control samples from healthy donors and cancer patients. Sequencing used immunoSEQ multiplex PCR; TCRdb keeps in-frame clones, though not all of them. Among 22,000 or so clones, more than 75% were seen once, and the ten largest hold 8% to 10%. Sequencing was carried out using PBMCs. The receptors here all came from a woman aged 55-75 years with head and neck cancer. CDR3s include the opening cysteine and the closing phenylalanine or tryptophan. The D gene is left open where the match is weak. Clone size is shown for a subset of rows, as once, few, many or a class of expanded clone.

size: .; J: TRBJ2-7; D: .; V: TRBV27; DNA: TGTGCCAGCAGTTCCAGAACAGGGGGGGCGAAGCAGTACTTC; CDR3: CASSSRTGGAKQYF
size: .; J: TRBJ1-1; D: TRBD1; V: TRBV6-6; DNA: TGTGCCAGCAGGGGGGAGGACAGGGGGCAGACTGAAGCTTTCTTT; CDR3: CASRGEDRGQTEAFF
size: .; J: TRBJ2-2; D: .; V: TRBV2; DNA: TGTGCCAGCATGAAGAGCGCGAACACCGGGGAGCTGTTTTTT; CDR3: CASMKSANTGELFF
size: .; J: TRBJ2-1; D: TRBD2; V: TRBV11-2; DNA: TGTGCCAGCAGCCCGGCTTTGACTAGCCAGAGCTCCTACAATGAGCAGTTCTTC; CDR3: CASSPALTSQSSYNEQFF
size: .; J: TRBJ2-1; D: .; V: TRBV27; DNA: TGTGCCAGCAGTTTCCTTCTGGGAGATAACAATGAGCAGTTCTTC; CDR3: CASSFLLGDNNEQFF
size: .; J: TRBJ2-5; D: TRBD2; V: TRBV19; DNA: TGTGCCAGTAGCCGCCGACTAGCGGGAGGCCGGGAGACCCAGTACTTC; CDR3: CASSRRLAGGRETQYF
size: .; J: TRBJ2-2; D: TRBD1; V: TRBV27; DNA: TGTGCCAGCAGTGCCTCGACAGGGTTTAGAACCGGGGAGCTGTTTTTT; CDR3: CASSASTGFRTGELFF
size: .; J: TRBJ1-1; D: .; V: TRBV7-3; DNA: TGTGCCAGCAGCTTACAGGGCTCGAAGAACACTGAAGCTTTCTTT; CDR3: CASSLQGSKNTEAFF
size: few; J: TRBJ2-2; D: .; V: TRBV12-3/TRBV12-4; DNA: TGTGCCAGCAGTAAATACAGGGAGGCGGAGCTGTTTTTT; CDR3: CASSKYREAELFF
size: few; J: TRBJ2-5; D: .; V: TRBV28; DNA: TGTGCCAGCAAGAGGACAGTCCCGGGGGAGACCCAGTACTTC; CDR3: CASKRTVPGETQYF
size: .; J: TRBJ1-2; D: .; V: TRBV12-3/TRBV12-4; DNA: TGTGCCAGCAGCCCCGGGAGGGGGGGCGGCTACACCTTC; CDR3: CASSPGRGGGYTF
size: .; J: TRBJ2-5; D: TRBD2; V: TRBV7-9; DNA: TGTGCCAGCAGCCGGACTAGCTTGGGAGAGACCCAGTACTTC; CDR3: CASSRTSLGETQYF
size: .; J: TRBJ1-5; D: .; V: TRBV28; DNA: TGTGCCAGCACCCTACCCAGGGGGCCCCAGCATTTT; CDR3: CASTLPRGPQHF
size: .; J: TRBJ2-3; D: TRBD2; V: TRBV7-9; DNA: TGTGCCAGCAGCTCGGGACTACCTGGGCAGTATTTT; CDR3: CASSSGLPGQYF
size: .; J: TRBJ2-7; D: .; V: TRBV11-2; DNA: TGTGCCAGCAGCCTGAGTCAGGGGTCTTTCTCCTACGAGCAGTACTTC; CDR3: CASSLSQGSFSYEQYF
size: .; J: TRBJ1-5; D: .; V: TRBV28; DNA: TGTGCCAGCGGGGGGTATAGCAATCAGCCCCAGCATTTT; CDR3: CASGGYSNQPQHF
size: .; J: TRBJ2-2; D: .; V: TRBV5-1; DNA: TGCGCCAGCAGCTTGGGGGGTTCCCCCGGGGAGCTGTTTTTT; CDR3: CASSLGGSPGELFF
size: few; J: TRBJ1-3; D: TRBD1; V: TRBV6-5; DNA: TGTGCCAGCTCGATCACAGGGGCTGACACCATATATTTT; CDR3: CASSITGADTIYF
size: once; J: TRBJ1-1; D: .; V: TRBV19; DNA: TGTGCCAGTAGTATCTCGGGACCGGCGAACACTGAAGCTTTCTTT; CDR3: CASSISGPANTEAFF
size: .; J: TRBJ1-2; D: TRBD1; V: TRBV3-1/TRBV3-2; DNA: TGTGCCAGCAGCCAAGGGACAGGGAGCGAGTATGGTAACTATGGCTACACCTTC; CDR3: CASSQGTGSEYGNYGYTF
size: once; J: TRBJ2-2; D: .; V: TRBV7-2; DNA: TGTGCCAGCAGCTTAGGGGTCTGGGAGCTGTTTTTT; CDR3: CASSLGVWELFF
size: .; J: TRBJ2-1; D: .; V: TRBV5-1; DNA: TGCGCCAGCGGCCGTGCGGGAGAGCAGTTCTTC; CDR3: CASGRAGEQFF
size: .; J: TRBJ2-5; D: .; V: TRBV18; DNA: TGTGCCAGCTCACCATCCGGGGAGACCCAGTACTTC; CDR3: CASSPSGETQYF
size: .; J: TRBJ2-1; D: TRBD2; V: TRBV7-3; DNA: TGTGCCAGCAGCTTATATCAGGTAGCGGGGGGCTACAATGAGCAGTTCTTC; CDR3: CASSLYQVAGGYNEQFF
size: .; J: TRBJ1-3; D: .; V: TRBV3-1/TRBV3-2; DNA: TGTGCCAGCAGCCGTGAAGCAGGTGGCTACTCTGGAAACACCATATATTTT; CDR3: CASSREAGGYSGNTIYF
size: once; J: TRBJ2-7; D: TRBD2; V: TRBV18; DNA: TGTGCCAGCTCACCTACCTCCGGGGGGGCCTACGAGCAGTACTTC; CDR3: CASSPTSGGAYEQYF
size: .; J: TRBJ2-5; D: .; V: TRBV18; DNA: TGTGCCAGCTCACCAGCAGGCAAGTCAGAGACCCAGTACTTC; CDR3: CASSPAGKSETQYF
size: few; J: TRBJ1-5; D: .; V: TRBV6-5; DNA: TGTGCCATCAACCCAGGCGGGGATCAGCCCCAGCATTTT; CDR3: CAINPGGDQPQHF
size: .; J: TRBJ1-1; D: .; V: TRBV5-1; DNA: TGCGCCAGCAGCCCCGGACAGCCGAACACTGAAGCTTTCTTT; CDR3: CASSPGQPNTEAFF
size: .; J: TRBJ2-5; D: .; V: TRBV5-1; DNA: TGCGCCAGCAGCTTGAGTGTGATCCGGGTCCAAGAGACCCAGTACTTC; CDR3: CASSLSVIRVQETQYF
size: .; J: TRBJ1-2; D: TRBD1; V: TRBV11-1; DNA: TGTGCCAGCAGCCCGAGGGGGCCAAGCTATGGCTACACCTTC; CDR3: CASSPRGPSYGYTF
size: .; J: TRBJ1-2; D: .; V: TRBV7-9; DNA: TGTGCCAGCAGCTTAGGGGAACAGACGGGCTACACCTTC; CDR3: CASSLGEQTGYTF
size: .; J: TRBJ2-1; D: .; V: TRBV7-3; DNA: TGTGCCAGCAGCGCGGGGATAGTCGGCAATGAGCAGTTCTTC; CDR3: CASSAGIVGNEQFF
size: .; J: TRBJ2-4; D: .; V: TRBV2; DNA: TGTGCCAGCAGCCCCTCTAAGGCAGCCAAGGAAAACATTCAGTACTTC; CDR3: CASSPSKAAKENIQYF
size: .; J: TRBJ1-1; D: .; V: TRBV19; DNA: TGTGCCAGTAGTCGCGGGGAAACTGAAGCTTTCTTT; CDR3: CASSRGETEAFF
size: once; J: TRBJ2-1; D: .; V: TRBV5-1; DNA: TGCGCCAGCAGCTTGCAGGGGGAGCAGTTCTTC; CDR3: CASSLQGEQFF
size: .; J: TRBJ1-2; D: .; V: TRBV12-3/TRBV12-4; DNA: TGTGCCAGCAGTCTAGGGGTTAACTATGGCTACACCTTC; CDR3: CASSLGVNYGYTF
size: .; J: TRBJ2-6; D: .; V: TRBV6-2/TRBV6-3; DNA: TGTGCCAGCAGTTACGCGGGCTCTGGGGCCAACGTCCTGACTTTC; CDR3: CASSYAGSGANVLTF
size: .; J: TRBJ1-5; D: .; V: TRBV5-4; DNA: TGTGCCAGCAGCTTGCGGGGGGGAAATCAGCCCCAGCATTTT; CDR3: CASSLRGGNQPQHF
size: .; J: TRBJ2-1; D: .; V: TRBV7-2; DNA: TGTGCCAGCAGCTTAATAGAGGGAAATGAGCAGTTCTTC; CDR3: CASSLIEGNEQFF
size: .; J: TRBJ2-7; D: .; V: TRBV25-1; DNA: TGTGCCAGCAGTGGGGGCGTCGAGCAGTACTTC; CDR3: CASSGGVEQYF
size: .; J: TRBJ2-1; D: TRBD2; V: TRBV5-1; DNA: TGCGCCAGCAGTATTAGCGGGAGGGCCGATGAGCAGTTCTTC; CDR3: CASSISGRADEQFF
size: .; J: TRBJ2-7; D: TRBD2; V: TRBV6-5; DNA: TGTGCCAGCAGTTACTCGAATCTAGCGGGAGATGCCGAGTACTTC; CDR3: CASSYSNLAGDAEYF
size: .; J: TRBJ1-5; D: .; V: TRBV6-1; DNA: TGTGCCAGCAGTGAGGGATCCTTTAATCAGCCCCAGCATTTT; CDR3: CASSEGSFNQPQHF
size: .; J: TRBJ2-1; D: .; V: TRBV19; DNA: TGTGCCAGTAGTATTCGGGGAAGCTCCTACAATGAGCAGTTCTTC; CDR3: CASSIRGSSYNEQFF
size: .; J: TRBJ2-1; D: TRBD2; V: TRBV2; DNA: TGTGCCAGCAGTCGCGGGAGCGGATACAATGAGCAGTTCTTC; CDR3: CASSRGSGYNEQFF
size: .; J: TRBJ2-7; D: .; V: TRBV4-1; DNA: TGCGCCAGCAGCCAAGGGGATCGGGATTTTTACGAGCAGTACTTC; CDR3: CASSQGDRDFYEQYF
size: .; J: TRBJ1-5; D: .; V: TRBV7-2; DNA: TGTGCCAGCAGCTTAGGATTGGGTTTAGGGCCCCAGCATTTT; CDR3: CASSLGLGLGPQHF
size: .; J: TRBJ1-4; D: TRBD1; V: TRBV19; DNA: TGTGCCAGTAATGACAGGGTGGGCGAAAAACTGTTTTTT; CDR3: CASNDRVGEKLFF
size: .; J: TRBJ2-7; D: .; V: TRBV15; DNA: TGTGCCACCAGCAGAGACTGGGCCGAATTATCTTACGAGCAGTACTTC; CDR3: CATSRDWAELSYEQYF
size: .; J: TRBJ1-1; D: .; V: TRBV15; DNA: TGTGCCACCAGCAGGGGACGGCAGGGTGAAGCTTTCTTT; CDR3: CATSRGRQGEAFF